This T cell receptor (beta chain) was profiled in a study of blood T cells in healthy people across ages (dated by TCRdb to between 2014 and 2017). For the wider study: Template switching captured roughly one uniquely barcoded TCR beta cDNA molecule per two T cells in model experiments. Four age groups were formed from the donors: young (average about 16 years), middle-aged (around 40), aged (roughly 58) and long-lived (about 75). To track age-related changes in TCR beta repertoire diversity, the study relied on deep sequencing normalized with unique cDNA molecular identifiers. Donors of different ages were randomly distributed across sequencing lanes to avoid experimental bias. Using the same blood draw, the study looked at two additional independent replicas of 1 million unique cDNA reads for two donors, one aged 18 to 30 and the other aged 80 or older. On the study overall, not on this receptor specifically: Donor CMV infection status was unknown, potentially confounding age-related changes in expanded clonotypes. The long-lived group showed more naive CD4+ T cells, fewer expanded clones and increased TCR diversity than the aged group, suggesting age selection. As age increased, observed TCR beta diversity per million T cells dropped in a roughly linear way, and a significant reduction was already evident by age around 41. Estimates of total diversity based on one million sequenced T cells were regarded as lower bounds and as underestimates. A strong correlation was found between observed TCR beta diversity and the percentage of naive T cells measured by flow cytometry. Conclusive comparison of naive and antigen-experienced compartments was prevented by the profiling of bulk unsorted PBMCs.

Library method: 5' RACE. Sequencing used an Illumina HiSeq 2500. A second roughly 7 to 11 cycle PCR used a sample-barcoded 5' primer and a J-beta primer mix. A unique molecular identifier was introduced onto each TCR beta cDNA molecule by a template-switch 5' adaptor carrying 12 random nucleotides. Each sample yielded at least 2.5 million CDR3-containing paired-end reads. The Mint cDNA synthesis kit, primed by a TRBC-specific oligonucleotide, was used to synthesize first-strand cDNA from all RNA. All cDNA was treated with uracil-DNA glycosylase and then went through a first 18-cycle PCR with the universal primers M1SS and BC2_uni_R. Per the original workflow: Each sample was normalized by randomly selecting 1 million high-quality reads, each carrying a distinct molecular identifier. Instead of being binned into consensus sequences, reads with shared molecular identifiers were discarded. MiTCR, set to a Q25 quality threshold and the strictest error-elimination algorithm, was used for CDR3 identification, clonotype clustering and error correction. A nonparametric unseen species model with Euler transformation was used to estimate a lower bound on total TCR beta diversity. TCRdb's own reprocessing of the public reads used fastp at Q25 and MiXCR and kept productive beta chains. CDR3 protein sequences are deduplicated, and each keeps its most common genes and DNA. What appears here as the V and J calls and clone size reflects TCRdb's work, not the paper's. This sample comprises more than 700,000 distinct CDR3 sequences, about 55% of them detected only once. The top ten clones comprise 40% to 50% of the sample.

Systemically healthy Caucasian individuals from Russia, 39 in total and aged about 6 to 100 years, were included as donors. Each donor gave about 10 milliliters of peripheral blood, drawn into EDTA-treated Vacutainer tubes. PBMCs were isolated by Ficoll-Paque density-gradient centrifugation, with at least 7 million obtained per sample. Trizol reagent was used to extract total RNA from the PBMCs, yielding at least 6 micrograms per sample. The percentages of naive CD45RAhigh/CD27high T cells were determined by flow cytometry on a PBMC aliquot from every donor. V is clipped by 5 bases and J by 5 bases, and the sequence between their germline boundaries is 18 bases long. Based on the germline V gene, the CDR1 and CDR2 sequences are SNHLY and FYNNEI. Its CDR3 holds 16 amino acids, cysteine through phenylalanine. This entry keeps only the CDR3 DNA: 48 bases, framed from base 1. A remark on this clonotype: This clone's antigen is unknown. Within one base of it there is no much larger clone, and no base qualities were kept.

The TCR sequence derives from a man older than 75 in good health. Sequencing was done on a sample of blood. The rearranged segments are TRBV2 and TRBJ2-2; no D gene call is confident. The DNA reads TGTGCCAGCAGTTATTTTGGTTCCCCCCCTACCGGGGAGCTGTTTTTT. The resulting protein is CASSYFGSPPTGELFF. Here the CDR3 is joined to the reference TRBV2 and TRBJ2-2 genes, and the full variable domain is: EPEVTQTPSHQVTQMGQEVILRCVPISNHLYFYWYRQILGQKVEFLVSFYNNEISEKSEIFDDQFSVERPDGSNFTLKIRSTKLEDSAMYFCASSYFGSPPTGELFFGEGSRLTVL.